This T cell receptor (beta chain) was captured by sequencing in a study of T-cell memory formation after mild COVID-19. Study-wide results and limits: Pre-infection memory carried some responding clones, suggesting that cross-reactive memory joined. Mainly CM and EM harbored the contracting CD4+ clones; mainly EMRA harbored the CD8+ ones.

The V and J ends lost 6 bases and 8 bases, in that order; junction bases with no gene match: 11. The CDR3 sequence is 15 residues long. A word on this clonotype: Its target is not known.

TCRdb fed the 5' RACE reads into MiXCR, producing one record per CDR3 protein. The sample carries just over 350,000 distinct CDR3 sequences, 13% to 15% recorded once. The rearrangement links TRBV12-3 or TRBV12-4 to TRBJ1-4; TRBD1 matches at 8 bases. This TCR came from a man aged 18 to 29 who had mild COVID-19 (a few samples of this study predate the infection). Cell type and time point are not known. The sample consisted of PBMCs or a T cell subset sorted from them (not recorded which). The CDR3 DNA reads TGTGCCAGCAGACTAGGAGGGGGACAGGACGAAAAACTGTTTTTT. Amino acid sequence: CASRLGGGQDEKLFF.